Listed below are T cell receptor beta chains from one sample, sequenced in a study of cytotoxic CD8 clonotypes in ibrutinib-treated CLL. Profiled with immunoSEQ multiplex PCR; TCRdb holds only in-frame clones, not every one. The sample has 330,000 or so clones, over 60% seen once. This sample comprised PBMCs, obtained after 36 months of ibrutinib treatment. The source of these receptors is a human donor with chronic lymphocytic leukemia. Each CDR3 is given with its conserved first and last residue. Each record gives: D gene, clone size, V gene, J gene, CDR3 DNA, CDR3 protein. A D gene is named only where the DNA matches it firmly. Clone size appears in some rows only: once, few, many, or a class for an expanded clone.

D: TRBD1; size: .; V: TRBV5-4; J: TRBJ1-2; DNA: TGTGCCAGCAGCCTTCCGGGACAGGGCCACTATGGCTACACCTTC; CDR3: CASSLPGQGHYGYTF
D: .; size: few; V: TRBV5-4; J: TRBJ2-5; DNA: TGTGCCAGCAGCTTGTGGGCCTCCCGACAAGAGACCCAGTACTTC; CDR3: CASSLWASRQETQYF
D: .; size: .; V: TRBV14; J: TRBJ1-2; DNA: TGTGCCAGCAGCCACCTAGGGAACAACTATGGCTACACCTTC; CDR3: CASSHLGNNYGYTF
D: TRBD1; size: .; V: TRBV4-1; J: TRBJ2-7; DNA: TGCGCCAGCAGCCGAGGACAGGGAAGCTCCTACGAGCAGTACTTC; CDR3: CASSRGQGSSYEQYF
D: TRBD2; size: .; V: TRBV28; J: TRBJ2-1; DNA: TGTGCCAGCAGCCCCGGGGGGTTCCGGGCCTACAATGAGCAGTTCTTC; CDR3: CASSPGGFRAYNEQFF
D: TRBD2; size: .; V: TRBV7-2; J: TRBJ2-3; DNA: TGTGCCAGCAGCTTAAGGGCGGGAGGTGATACGCAGTATTTT; CDR3: CASSLRAGGDTQYF
D: .; size: .; V: TRBV2; J: TRBJ2-7; DNA: TGTGCCAGCAGGAGAACCGGGTTCTCCTACGAGCAGTACTTC; CDR3: CASRRTGFSYEQYF
D: .; size: few; V: TRBV11-1; J: TRBJ2-7; DNA: TGTGCCAGCAGCTTAGAGGGGGCCAGCGGGGAGCAGTACTTC; CDR3: CASSLEGASGEQYF
D: .; size: .; V: TRBV9; J: TRBJ2-1; DNA: TGTGCCAGCAGCACCAAGGGGGAGACCTACAATGAGCAGTTCTTC; CDR3: CASSTKGETYNEQFF
D: .; size: .; V: TRBV5-1; J: TRBJ1-1; DNA: TGCGCCAGCAGCCCAGGGCTAAGGGAGACTGAAGCTTTCTTT; CDR3: CASSPGLRETEAFF
D: TRBD1; size: .; V: TRBV27; J: TRBJ2-7; DNA: TGTGCCAGCGCAGGCTCCGGGACAGGGGGTTACGAGCAGTACTTC; CDR3: CASAGSGTGGYEQYF
D: .; size: .; V: TRBV10-3; J: TRBJ2-2; DNA: TGTGCCATCAGTGGGAGTAACACCGGGGAGCTGTTTTTT; CDR3: CAISGSNTGELFF
D: .; size: .; V: TRBV27; J: TRBJ2-5; DNA: TGTGCCAGCAGTCGCGCAGGGCGGCAAGAGACCCAGTACTTC; CDR3: CASSRAGRQETQYF
D: .; size: .; V: TRBV7-2; J: TRBJ2-1; DNA: TGTGCCAGCAGCTTAGGCGCGGAAGGATACAATGAGCAGTTCTTC; CDR3: CASSLGAEGYNEQFF
D: .; size: few; V: TRBV27; J: TRBJ1-6; DNA: TGTGCCAGCAGAGCGCAGCGGAATTCACCCCTCCACTTT; CDR3: CASRAQRNSPLHF
D: .; size: few; V: TRBV19; J: TRBJ1-5; DNA: TGTGCCAGTAGTATACAATTCCAGGGTCAGCCCCAGCATTTT; CDR3: CASSIQFQGQPQHF
D: .; size: .; V: TRBV7-9; J: TRBJ2-7; DNA: TGTGCCAGCAGCTTATGGGAGACGGGCGAGCAGTACTTC; CDR3: CASSLWETGEQYF
D: TRBD2; size: .; V: TRBV10-3; J: TRBJ2-7; DNA: TGTGCCATCAGTGAATTCACTAGCGGGGTCTCCTACGAGCAGTACTTC; CDR3: CAISEFTSGVSYEQYF
D: TRBD1; size: .; V: TRBV7-2; J: TRBJ1-5; DNA: TGTGCCAGCAGCCCGGGGACAGGCCCCCAGCATTTT; CDR3: CASSPGTGPQHF
D: .; size: .; V: TRBV29-1; J: TRBJ2-7; DNA: TGCAGCGTCTGGGATACCTACGAGCAGTACTTC; CDR3: CSVWDTYEQYF
D: .; size: .; V: TRBV16; J: TRBJ1-5; DNA: TGTGCCAGCAGCCAACAGTCCGCCGCCAGGGGAAATCAGCCCCAGCATTTT; CDR3: CASSQQSAARGNQPQHF
D: .; size: .; V: TRBV27; J: TRBJ2-1; DNA: TGTGCCAGCAGTTTCATCCATACTTACAATGAGCAGTTCTTC; CDR3: CASSFIHTYNEQFF
D: .; size: once; V: TRBV27; J: TRBJ2-5; DNA: TGTGCCAGCAGTTTATGGGCCCAGGGTCCTATTCCACCACGGACCCAGTACTTC; CDR3: CASSLWAQGPIPPRTQYF
D: TRBD1; size: .; V: TRBV4-1; J: TRBJ2-2; DNA: TGCGCCAGCAGCCCCGGGCAGGGGGCACGGACCGGGGAGCTGTTTTTT; CDR3: CASSPGQGARTGELFF
D: TRBD2; size: .; V: TRBV7-2; J: TRBJ2-7; DNA: TGTGCCAGCACCCCACGCCCCCTAGCGGGGGGCCATTACGAGCAGTACTTC; CDR3: CASTPRPLAGGHYEQYF
D: .; size: .; V: TRBV19; J: TRBJ2-7; DNA: TGTGCCAGTAGCGGGGCTTGGTCCTACGAGCAGTACTTC; CDR3: CASSGAWSYEQYF
D: .; size: .; V: TRBV18; J: TRBJ2-3; DNA: TGTGCCAGCTCACCACCCCGAGGTACAACTAGCACAGATACGCAGTATTTT; CDR3: CASSPPRGTTSTDTQYF
D: .; size: .; V: TRBV7-9; J: TRBJ2-5; DNA: TGTGCCAGCAGCTTAGGAGGGCCCCAAGAGACCCAGTACTTC; CDR3: CASSLGGPQETQYF
D: .; size: .; V: TRBV9; J: TRBJ1-1; DNA: TGTGCCAGCAGCGGAGGGACAACCGAAGCTTTCTTT; CDR3: CASSGGTTEAFF
D: .; size: .; V: TRBV2; J: TRBJ1-4; DNA: TGTGCCAGCAGTGAGGGGGTTAATGAAAAACTGTTTTTT; CDR3: CASSEGVNEKLFF
D: TRBD1; size: few; V: TRBV9; J: TRBJ1-2; DNA: TGTGCCAGCAGGAAGGGGGCAGGAGGCTACACCTTC; CDR3: CASRKGAGGYTF
D: TRBD2; size: .; V: TRBV25-1; J: TRBJ2-5; DNA: TGTGCCAGCAGTGAATTAGCGGGAGAAGGGGAGACCCAGTACTTC; CDR3: CASSELAGEGETQYF
D: .; size: .; V: TRBV28; J: TRBJ2-2; DNA: TGTGCCAGCAGCGTGGCGTACGGGGAGCTGTTTTTT; CDR3: CASSVAYGELFF
D: .; size: .; V: TRBV19; J: TRBJ1-1; DNA: TGTGCCAGTACGCCCTCCTACACATACACTGAGGCTTTCTTT; CDR3: CASTPSYTYTEAFF
D: TRBD1; size: .; V: TRBV18; J: TRBJ2-2; DNA: TGTGCCAGCTCTGCCCGGGACAGGGCGGCCGGGGAGCTGTTTTTT; CDR3: CASSARDRAAGELFF
D: .; size: few; V: TRBV7-3; J: TRBJ2-5; DNA: TGTGCCAGCAGCTCAGGTCGAAAAGAGACCCAGTACTTC; CDR3: CASSSGRKETQYF
D: .; size: .; V: TRBV2; J: TRBJ2-7; DNA: TGTGCCAGCAGTGAGGGGGTATACGAGCAGTACTTC; CDR3: CASSEGVYEQYF
D: TRBD1; size: .; V: TRBV2; J: TRBJ1-1; DNA: TGTGCCACCCCGACAGGGCTGGACACTGAAGCTTTCTTT; CDR3: CATPTGLDTEAFF
D: TRBD1; size: .; V: TRBV29-1; J: TRBJ1-5; DNA: TGCAGCTTCGGACAGGGAGTCAATCAGCCCCAGCATTTT; CDR3: CSFGQGVNQPQHF
D: .; size: .; V: TRBV7-3; J: TRBJ1-2; DNA: TGTGCCAGCAGCTCCAGCCCTGGCGGCGGCTACACCTTC; CDR3: CASSSSPGGGYTF
D: .; size: .; V: TRBV12-1; J: TRBJ2-5; DNA: TGTGCCAGCAGCAGACGACATTGCGGGGTAGTACAAGAGACCCAGTACTTC; CDR3: CASSRRHCGVVQETQYF
D: .; size: once; V: TRBV29-1; J: TRBJ2-7; DNA: TGCAGCGTTGTGGGGGACCTCTACGAGCAGTACTTC; CDR3: CSVVGDLYEQYF
D: TRBD2; size: once; V: TRBV10-2; J: TRBJ2-7; DNA: TGCGCCAGCAGTGAGCGGGAGGGGCTCTCCTACGAGCAGTACTTC; CDR3: CASSEREGLSYEQYF
D: .; size: .; V: TRBV11-1; J: TRBJ2-1; DNA: TGTGCCAGCAGCTCTCGTTCGGGAGTGTCCTACAATGAGCAGTTCTTC; CDR3: CASSSRSGVSYNEQFF
D: TRBD1; size: few; V: TRBV4-1; J: TRBJ1-4; DNA: TGCGCCAGCAGCCCCAGGGGGAGGGCTACTAATGAAAAACTGTTTTTT; CDR3: CASSPRGRATNEKLFF
D: .; size: .; V: TRBV5-1; J: TRBJ2-1; DNA: TGCGCCAGCAGACTGAGTCACTACAATGAGCAGTTCTTC; CDR3: CASRLSHYNEQFF
D: .; size: few; V: TRBV6-1; J: TRBJ1-2; DNA: TGTGCCAGCAGTGACGAAGGGGGAAGATGGTATGGCTACACCTTC; CDR3: CASSDEGGRWYGYTF